These 22 T cell receptor beta chains share one sample of origin, sequenced in a study of blood T cell repertoires in COVID-19. Profiling relied on immunoSEQ multiplex PCR, and the TCRdb table lists in-frame clones only, not all of them. The sample contains a few hundred thousand clones, approximately 85% of which appear only once. The sample comprised PBMCs or T cells enriched from blood (not recorded which). The source of these receptors is a woman aged 50 to 60 who had recovered from COVID-19.

The gene calls are TRBV27 and TRBJ2-3, with TRBD2 identical over 7 bases. V shed 8 bases and J 0 bases; nucleotides not matched to a gene: 8. Germline V lookup: CDR1 MNHEY, CDR2 SMNVEV (reference sequence). The CDR3 totals 15 residues. CDR3 region: CASARGVRSTDTQYF. The CDR3 nucleotides are TGTGCCAGCGCCCGGGGGGTCCGGAGCACAGATACGCAGTATTTT.

The count of this clone is one. V is TRBV6-2 or TRBV6-3 and J is TRBJ1-1; D remains ambiguous. Germline V gene lookup returns CDR1 MNHEY and CDR2 SVGEGT. V was shortened by 6 bases and J by 5 bases, with 10 bases between the two germline ends. The CDR3 is 12 residues long. CDR3 bases: TGTGCCAGCAGCCCCTTGAGTACTGAAGCTTTCTTT. Encoded protein: CASSPLSTEAFF.

The rearrangement joins TRBV2 to TRBJ1-3; the D gene is possibly TRBD1 (6 bases). V shed 6 bases and J shed 2 bases, with 14 bases lying between them. Germline V CDR1 and CDR2: SNHLY, FYNNEI. The CDR3 contains 15 residues. CDR3 residues: CASRGPGGTGNTIYF. DNA of the CDR3: TGTGCCAGCAGGGGGCCGGGGGGCACTGGAAACACCATATATTTT.

V and J are TRBV7-9 and TRBJ2-1; the D is unclear. Germline values: CDR1 SEHNR, CDR2 FQNEAQ (reference sequence). V was pared by 5 bases and J by 9 bases, with 11 bases between. The CDR3 spans 12 residues. CDR3 region: CASSPGAFEQFF. As DNA, the CDR3 is TGTGCCAGCAGCCCTGGAGCGTTTGAGCAGTTCTTC.

The chain employs TRBV3-1 (or the pseudogene TRBV3-2) and TRBJ2-3; D is unclear. The CDR3 totals 15 residues. V lost 2 bases and J 2 bases, leaving 11 bases between the germline ends. Germline V gene lookup returns CDR1 LGHDT and CDR2 YNNKEL (reference sequence). The CDR3 protein is CASSQNSLSTDTQYF. CDR3 DNA: TGTGCCAGCAGCCAAAACAGTTTATCCACAGATACGCAGTATTTT.

The rearrangement links TRBV20-1 to TRBJ2-7; D gene unclear. CDR3 length: 11 amino acids. Trimming left V 3 bases short and J 3 bases short, with 6 bases between. Germline CDR1 DFQATT, CDR2 SNEGSKA (reference sequence). CDR3 nucleotide sequence: TGCAGTGCTAGGGCCAGCTACGAGCAGTACTTC. Protein: CSARASYEQYF.

V usage is TRBV2 and J usage is TRBJ2-7; a possible D gene is TRBD2 (6 bases). The V gene's germline CDR1 is SNHLY and CDR2 FYNNEI. This CDR3 spans 14 amino acids. Trimming stripped 6 bases from V and 3 bases from J, with 15 bases between. The chain's CDR3 is CASSPPWRDYEQYF. Here the CDR3 DNA reads TGTGCCAGCAGCCCGCCTTGGCGGGACTACGAGCAGTACTTC.

J is TRBJ1-1 and V is TRBV29-1, with TRBD1 matching over 10 bases. V gave up 1 base and J gave up 1 base; unmatched junction bases: 0. Germline V gene lookup returns CDR1 SQVTM and CDR2 ANQGSEA. This CDR3 is 14 amino acids long. This chain's CDR3 is CSVEGTGGNTEAFF. The CDR3 region has the DNA TGCAGCGTTGAAGGGACAGGGGGGAACACTGAAGCTTTCTTT.

The V and J genes are TRBV7-2 and TRBJ1-2; possibly TRBD1 for D (6 bases). Between the trimmed V and J ends, which lost 5 bases and 8 bases, there was a span of 15 bases. Germline V gene sequence: CDR1 SGHTA, CDR2 FQGNSA. This CDR3 is 13 amino acids long. The CDR3 sequence: CASSTYREGGYTF. The CDR3 bases are TGTGCCAGCAGCACTTACAGGGAAGGGGGCTACACCTTC.

The rearrangement joins TRBV5-5 to TRBJ2-7; the D gene is possibly TRBD1 (6 bases). Trimming stripped 3 bases from V and 1 base from J, with 8 bases between. Germline values: CDR1 SGHKS, CDR2 YYEKEE (reference sequence). This CDR3 has 13 residues. CDR3 residues: CASSSDSSYEQYF. The CDR3 region has the DNA TGTGCCAGCAGCTCGGACAGTTCCTACGAGCAGTACTTC.

The chain uses TRBV6-5 and TRBJ2-2, with D maybe TRBD2 (5 bases). CDR1 and CDR2 from the germline V gene are MNHEY and SVGAGI. This CDR3 spans 15 amino acids. The germline V and J ends were trimmed by 2 bases and 0 bases, with 7 bases remaining between them. CDR3 amino acids: CASSYRTPNTGELFF. DNA for the CDR3: TGTGCCAGCAGTTACAGGACTCCGAACACCGGGGAGCTGTTTTTT.

The CDR3 loop is CASSTGGGNSPLHF. CDR3 sequence (DNA): TGTGCCAGCAGTACAGGGGGCGGTAATTCACCCCTCCACTTT. V is TRBV28 and J is TRBJ1-6; 9 bases fit TRBD1. V lost 5 bases to trimming and J lost 6 bases; unmatched junction nucleotides: 2. The CDR3 contains 14 residues. Germline lookup yields CDR1 MDHEN and CDR2 SYDVKM.

The CDR3 DNA reads TGCGCCAGCAGCCAAGTTCCTAGCGGGAGGGATGCAGATACGCAGTATTTT. Amino acids: CASSQVPSGRDADTQYF. This chain connects TRBV4-1 to TRBJ2-3; 12 positions match TRBD2. This CDR3 spans 17 amino acids. Losses at the gene ends were 1 base for V and 4 bases for J; bases not matched to a gene: 6. CDR1 and CDR2 from the germline V gene are MGHRA and YSYEKL.

This chain connects TRBV2 to TRBJ2-4, with 7 positions matching TRBD1. From germline, CDR1 is SNHLY and CDR2 FYNNEI. Trimming cost V 5 bases and J 1 base; bases outside gene matches: 5. The CDR3 covers 15 residues. CDR3 sequence (DNA): TGTGCCAGCAGTTTACAGGGGTTGGCCAAAAACATTCAGTACTTC. This gives the protein CASSLQGLAKNIQYF.

The chain combines TRBV5-8 with TRBJ1-1, with 8 positions matching TRBD1. Germline V lookup: CDR1 SGHTS, CDR2 YDEGEE. J was trimmed by 6 bases and V by 3 bases; bases with no gene match: 7. CDR3 length equals 14 residues. CDR3 protein: CASSYGQGSPEAFF. The DNA for the CDR3 is TGTGCCAGCAGCTACGGACAGGGTAGCCCTGAAGCTTTCTTT.

This clone was counted once. This chain uses TRBV14 with TRBJ2-1, with TRBD2 matching over 10 bases. Per germline, CDR1 SGHDN and CDR2 FVKESK. Losses at the gene ends were 0 bases for V and 0 bases for J; bases not matched to a gene: 11. The CDR3 extends over 20 amino acids. CDR3 DNA sequence: TGTGCCAGCAGCCAAGATTCTCTAGCGGGAGTATTGGGCTCCTACAATGAGCAGTTCTTC. It encodes CASSQDSLAGVLGSYNEQFF. The full variable domain, completed using reference TRBV14 and TRBJ2-1, is EAGVTQFPSHSVIEKGQTVTLRCDPISGHDNLYWYRRVMGKEIKFLLHFVKESKQDESGMPNNRFLAERTGGTYSTLKVQPAELEDSGVYFCASSQDSLAGVLGSYNEQFFGPGTRLTVL.

J is TRBJ2-7 and V is TRBV6-5; 10 bases map to TRBD2. CDR1 and CDR2 (germline): MNHEY, SVGAGI. The V and J ends lost 10 bases and 7 bases, in that order; junction bases with no gene match: 7. The CDR3 contains 12 residues. CDR3 nucleotides: TGTGCCACCTGGGGGACTAGCGCGGAGCAGTACTTC. Translated: CATWGTSAEQYF.

The chain carries TRBV5-6 and TRBJ1-1, with 10 positions matching TRBD1. Germline CDR1 is SGHDT and CDR2 is YYEEEE. There are 14 residues in the CDR3. J was trimmed by 0 bases and V by 5 bases; bases with no gene match: 1. The CDR3 protein is CASRDRGMNTEAFF. The CDR3 DNA reads TGTGCCAGCAGGGACAGGGGGATGAACACTGAAGCTTTCTTT. Drawing the rest from reference TRBV5-6 and TRBJ1-1, the complete variable domain is DAGVTQSPTHLIKTRGQQVTLRCSPKSGHDTVSWYQQALGQGPQFIFQYYEEEERQRGNFPDRFSGHQFPNYSSELNVNALLLGDSALYLCASRDRGMNTEAFFGQGTRLTVV.

The rearrangement joins TRBV18 to TRBJ1-1; D ambiguous. V lost 6 bases and J 7 bases, leaving 15 bases between the germline ends. Germline V gene data show CDR1 as KGHSH and CDR2 as LQKENI. The CDR3 contains 13 residues. Written as DNA, the CDR3 is TGTGCCAGCTCCCGAGGAGGTAGAGGTGAAGCTTTCTTT. This gives the protein CASSRGGRGEAFF. Filled out from reference TRBV18 and TRBJ1-1, the complete variable domain reads NAGVMQNPRHLVRRRGQEARLRCSPMKGHSHVYWYRQLPEEGLKFMVYLQKENIIDESGMPKERFSAEFPKEGPSILRIQQVVRGDSAAYFCASSRGGRGEAFFGQGTRLTVV.

A few counts support this clone. V gene TRBV27 combines with J gene TRBJ1-1, with D unclear. The V and J ends lost 4 bases and 5 bases respectively, with 20 bases between them. The CDR3 has 16 residues. Germline-derived CDR1 and CDR2 are MNHEY and SMNVEV (reference sequence). Here the CDR3 reads CASSSPHDTTGTEAFF. The CDR3 region has the DNA TGTGCCAGCAGTTCCCCACACGACACCACTGGGACTGAAGCTTTCTTT.

The V gene is TRBV18, the J gene TRBJ1-4; 9 nucleotides align to TRBD1. The CDR3 has 14 amino acids. The V and J ends lost 3 bases and 5 bases, in that order; junction bases with no gene match: 1. In germline, CDR1 is KGHSH, CDR2 LQKENI. CDR3 sequence reads: CASSPGTGNEKLFF. The CDR3 nucleotides are TGTGCCAGCTCACCCGGGACAGGGAATGAAAAACTGTTTTTT.

This chain uses TRBV9 with TRBJ2-1, with D hard to call. V dropped 2 bases and J dropped 8 bases, with 14 bases sitting between them. This CDR3 has 14 residues. Germline V gene sequence: CDR1 SGDLS, CDR2 YYNGEE. The chain's CDR3 is CASSVSSISDEQFF. DNA of the CDR3: TGTGCCAGCAGCGTCTCTAGTATCAGCGATGAGCAGTTCTTC.